These T cell receptor beta chains were read from a single sample in a study of blood T cell repertoires in COVID-19. Produced via immunoSEQ multiplex PCR; TCRdb's table is partial and in-frame only. In the table there are 200,000 to 250,000 clones, 88% of which are singletons. The sample consisted of peripheral blood. These TCRs come from a man in his fifties with COVID-19, enrolled during active disease. CDR3s include the opening cysteine and the closing phenylalanine or tryptophan. Fields, in order: J gene, V gene, clone size, D gene, CDR3 DNA, CDR3 protein. The D gene is left open where the match is weak. Only some rows state a clone size, as once, few, many or a class for expanded clones.

>TRBJ1-1|TRBV30|.|.
TGTGCCTGGAGTGTAGTCAGAACGAACACTGAAGCTTTCTTT
CAWSVVRTNTEAFF
>TRBJ1-4|TRBV2|.|.
TGTGCCAGCAGGGAAGGTTCGACTAATGAAAAACTGTTTTTT
CASREGSTNEKLFF
>TRBJ2-5|TRBV24-1|.|TRBD2
TGTGCCACCAGTGACTCGGGACTAGCGTCAGAGACCCAGTACTTC
CATSDSGLASETQYF
>TRBJ2-7|TRBV28|once|.
TGTGCCAGCAGTTTCAGGAACGAGCAGTACTTC
CASSFRNEQYF
>TRBJ2-3|TRBV27|.|TRBD2
TGTGCCAGCAGTTTATACAGGGGACTAGCGGGAGAAATGCAGTATTTT
CASSLYRGLAGEMQYF
>TRBJ2-7|TRBV6-5|once|TRBD1
TGTGCCAGCAGTTACACGGGACAGGGTTTGGGCGAGCAGTACTTC
CASSYTGQGLGEQYF
>TRBJ2-1|TRBV7-9|.|TRBD1
TGTGCCAGCAGCTCCCAGGGGACAGGCCCCAATGAGCAGTTCTTC
CASSSQGTGPNEQFF
>TRBJ2-4|TRBV21-1|.|.
TGTGCCAGCAGCAAAAATGGACTAGCGGGAGTGGAGGCCAAAAACATTCAGTACTTC
CASSKNGLAGVEAKNIQYF
>TRBJ2-3|TRBV18|.|.
TGTGCCAGCTCACCACCGAACGGGGAGGCAGATACGCAGTATTTT
CASSPPNGEADTQYF
>TRBJ2-1|TRBV9|.|.
TGTGCCAGCACCGGGACGCTAGCGAACAATGAGCAGTTCTTC
CASTGTLANNEQFF
>TRBJ2-2|TRBV7-2|.|TRBD2
TGTGCCAGCAGCTTAGAGGCTAGCGGGAGGGCAGGTGGCACCGGGGAGCTGTTTTTT
CASSLEASGRAGGTGELFF
>TRBJ2-1|TRBV30|.|TRBD2
TGTGCCTGGAGTGTCGGAAGTCCCGGGACTAGCGGGAGTGGCGATGAGCAGTTCTTC
CAWSVGSPGTSGSGDEQFF
>TRBJ1-2|TRBV24-1|.|.
TGTGCCACCAGTGACCATCCCGCCTACACGGGCTATGGCTACACCTTC
CATSDHPAYTGYGYTF
>TRBJ1-1|TRBV5-6|once|TRBD1
TGTGCCAGCAGCTTGGCTACAGGGGGCGCGAAGAACACTGAAGCTTTCTTT
CASSLATGGAKNTEAFF
>TRBJ2-3|TRBV4-3|.|.
TGCGCCAGCAGCCAAGTTTACACAGATACGCAGTATTTT
CASSQVYTDTQYF
>TRBJ1-4|TRBV28|.|TRBD1
TGTGCCAGCAGTTTCGGACAGGGTAATGAAAAACTGTTTTTT
CASSFGQGNEKLFF
>TRBJ1-2|TRBV27|.|.
TGTGCCAGCAGTTCCCATCTAGGAACCGGCTACACCTTC
CASSSHLGTGYTF
>TRBJ2-1|TRBV4-1|.|TRBD1
TGCGCCAGCAGCCAAGAGGGACAGAATTACAATGAGCAGTTCTTC
CASSQEGQNYNEQFF
>TRBJ2-1|TRBV30|.|.
TGTGCCTGGAATCAACTCCGGGAGTCTTCGGAGTTCTTC
CAWNQLRESSEFF